This T cell receptor beta chain is from a study of spatial heterogeneity in lung cancer. The wider study: The average appearance count of each unique TCR and UMI combination in raw reads was more than 8.5. Overall study results and limits: Compared with follow-up, resection was when ubiquitous expanded tumor TCRs appeared in blood more.

With 5 bases clipped from V and 1 base from J, the junction kept 4 bases outside the gene matches. CDR3 length: 14 amino acids. The germline CDR1 and CDR2 sequences are DFQATT and SNEGSKA (reference sequence). All TCR cDNA molecules were individually tagged with a unique molecular identifier. Each CDR3 protein gets one entry after TCRdb re-called the 5' RACE reads with MiXCR. This table has just under 95,000 distinct CDR3 sequences, approximately 12% appearing once. Time point defined: sample taken at primary tumor resection. The input material, whole RNA from tumor, nontumor lung or frozen PBMC, was sequenced unsorted. This clonotype was detected only a few times. Its antigen remains unknown.

The chain joins TRBV20-1 to TRBJ1-3, with TRBD1 matching over 8 bases. This material consisted of PBMCs, taken at surgery. The source is a male donor with early-stage non-small cell lung cancer. The CDR3 spells CSAATGGSGNTIYF. The CDR3 region has the DNA TGCAGTGCTGCCACAGGGGGATCTGGAAACACCATATATTTT.